The present entry profiles one T cell receptor beta chain with its context. Germline V gene lookup returns CDR1 SGHTA and CDR2 FQGTGA. This CDR3 is built from 14 residues. V was trimmed by 5 bases and J by 4 bases, leaving 14 bases between them. These data are taken from a study of blood T cell repertoires in COVID-19. Under the authors' procedure: Reference gene primer amplification gave estimated nucleated cell counts. Profiling relied on immunoSEQ multiplex PCR, and the TCRdb table lists in-frame clones only, not all of them. V and J calls and clone size are those listed in that table; D and trimming were worked out from the DNA. There are roughly 69,000 clones in the sample; under 90% occur only once, and 9% to 15% lies in the top ten.

The sequenced sample was peripheral blood. The chain has TRBV7-3 and TRBJ1-1; D is perhaps TRBD1 (6 bases). The receptor's source is a human donor in a cohort sampled during active COVID-19. The CDR3 loop is CASSLQGGRTEAFF. CDR3 nucleotides: TGTGCCAGCAGCCTACAGGGTGGGCGCACTGAAGCTTTCTTT.